This TCR beta chain came from a study of cytotoxic CD8 clonotypes in ibrutinib-treated CLL (dated by TCRdb to the early 2020s). Concerning the study at large: The cohort had around twelve relapsed/refractory and more than 14 treatment-naive patients; under 18 were IGHV unmutated. Response samples were taken after a median of about a year on treatment, ranging from roughly 6 to 36 months. Partial responses were observed in approximately 24 patients and complete responses in 2; after a median follow-up of about 69 months, remission was maintained in 14 patients and progression was observed in roughly twelve. Patients were still on ibrutinib when every remission and progressive disease sample was collected. An average of around 250,000 productive templates and around 100,000 productive rearrangements was obtained per sample. Cryopreserved peripheral blood mononuclear cells were collected at three points: before therapy, at response, and at either sustained remission or disease progression. Of the roughly 86 people in the trial, about 27 had longitudinal samples available. Study-wide conclusions, independent of this receptor: Public clonotypes were rare and either shrank or stayed stable during treatment, and the rise in clonality at ibrutinib response reflected expansion of private clonotypes. Sustained-remission and progressing patients did not have matched sampling times, and lymph node repertoires were not examined. An increase in clonality was observed at ibrutinib response, with clonality remaining stable during sustained remission and falling back toward baseline at progression. At baseline, clonality was higher than in age-matched healthy donors and showed a strong correlation with circulating CD8+ T-cell counts.

For TCR beta library preparation, around 1.9 micrograms of genomic DNA were extracted from the cryopreserved PBMCs. Longitudinal blood samples from CLL patients on ibrutinib monotherapy were analyzed using high-throughput TCR beta sequencing. Patients were enrolled in a phase 2 open-label single-center ibrutinib monotherapy trial. Looking up the germline V gene yields CDR1 SGHTA and CDR2 FQGNSA. The CDR3 starts with the cysteine, ends with the phenylalanine, and has 14 residues. This entry keeps only the CDR3 DNA: 42 bases, framed from base 1. V has 5 bases trimmed and J has 6 bases trimmed; junction bases matching no gene number 7. Concerning this clone: Its antigen specificity is not known. Base quality data are lacking; no much larger clone is found one base away.

The goal of deep resolution MiSeq sequencing was a depth between 1 in 1 million and 1 in 200,000 T cells, and coverage averaged 10x per clonotype. The immunoSEQ hsTCRB Kit was used to generate the TCR beta libraries. Processing in the source paper ran as follows. ImmunoSEQ Data Assistant and ImmunoSEQ Analyzer were used for data analysis, and V, D and J genes were assigned according to IMGT definitions. Clonality, which ranges from 0 to 1, was calculated as one minus the normalized Shannon entropy of productive rearrangement frequencies. Only overrepresented clonotypes making up at least 0.05% of the repertoire of each patient were included in the public clonotype analysis. About twelve repertoires from age-matched healthy donors, obtained from immuneACCESS, served as clonality controls. Here the immuneACCESS table is served through TCRdb, limited to in-frame sequences with V and J called. Missing clones are a known gap in these copies; in checked studies unresolved V genes cover under half, and the rest lacks a known reason. The V and J calls and clone size are taken from that table; D and trimming were inferred from the DNA. This sample is represented by around 330,000 clones; roughly 70% of them were singletons. Just under 6.5% of the sample comes from the top ten.

This clonotype was obtained from a human donor with chronic lymphocytic leukemia. The sample in question was PBMCs, obtained after 36 months of ibrutinib treatment. The chain joins TRBV7-2 to TRBJ1-1, with 9 junctional bases fitting TRBD1. The DNA sequence follows: TGTGCCAGCAGCCGACCCGACAGGGGGTCTGAAGCTTTCTTT. Its translation is CASSRPDRGSEAFF. Here the CDR3 is joined to the reference TRBV7-2 and TRBJ1-1 genes, and the full variable domain is: GAGVSQSPSNKVTEKGKDVELRCDPISGHTALYWYRQSLGQGLEFLIYFQGNSAPDKSGLPSDRFSAERTGGSVSTLTIQRTQQEDSAVYLCASSRPDRGSEAFFGQGTRLTVV.